This TCR beta chain was identified in a study of blood T cell repertoires in COVID-19. Study summary: PBMCs, B-cell-depleted T cells, or T cells were the source of the cDNA or gDNA that made up the material.

Germline CDR1 LNHDA, CDR2 SQIVND (reference sequence). The CDR3 is 14 residues long. Trimming left V 1 base short and J 3 bases short, with 7 bases between. Residents of about two dozen US areas, aged roughly 18 to 95 years, made up the participants. Participants were placed into cohorts based on the clinical history they reported. In the original processing: Amplified reference gene primers provided the basis for estimating nucleated cell counts. Generated by immunoSEQ multiplex PCR, the TCRdb table keeps only in-frame clones and is missing some. V, J and clone size were drawn from that table, and D and trimming were deduced from the DNA. This sample yields over 150,000 clones, of which 82% are seen a single time; about 10% belongs to the top ten.

Sequences were obtained from PBMCs or T cells enriched from blood (not recorded which). The V call is TRBV19, the J call TRBJ2-1, with D tentatively TRBD2 (5 bases). The source of this sequence is a man between 40 and 49 years old who had recovered from COVID-19. The CDR3 loop reads CASSIGEGYNEQFF. CDR3 DNA: TGTGCCAGTAGTATAGGTGAGGGCTACAATGAGCAGTTCTTC.